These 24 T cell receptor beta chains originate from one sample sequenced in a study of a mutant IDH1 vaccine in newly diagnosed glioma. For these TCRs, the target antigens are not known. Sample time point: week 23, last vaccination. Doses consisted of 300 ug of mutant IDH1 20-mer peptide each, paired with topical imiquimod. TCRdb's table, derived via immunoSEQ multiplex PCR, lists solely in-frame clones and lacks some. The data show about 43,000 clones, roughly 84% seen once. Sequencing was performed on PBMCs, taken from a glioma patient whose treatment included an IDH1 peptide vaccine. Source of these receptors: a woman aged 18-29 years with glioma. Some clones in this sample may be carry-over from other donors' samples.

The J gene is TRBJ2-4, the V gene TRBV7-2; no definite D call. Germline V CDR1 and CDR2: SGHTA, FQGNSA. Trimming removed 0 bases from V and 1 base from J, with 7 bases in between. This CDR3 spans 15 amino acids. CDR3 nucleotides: TGTGCCAGCAGCTTAGCTCCGAGGGCCAAAAACATTCAGTACTTC. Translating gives CASSLAPRAKNIQYF. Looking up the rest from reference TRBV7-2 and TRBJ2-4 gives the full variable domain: GAGVSQSPSNKVTEKGKDVELRCDPISGHTALYWYRQSLGQGLEFLIYFQGNSAPDKSGLPSDRFSAERTGGSVSTLTIQRTQQEDSAVYLCASSLAPRAKNIQYFGAGTRLSVL.

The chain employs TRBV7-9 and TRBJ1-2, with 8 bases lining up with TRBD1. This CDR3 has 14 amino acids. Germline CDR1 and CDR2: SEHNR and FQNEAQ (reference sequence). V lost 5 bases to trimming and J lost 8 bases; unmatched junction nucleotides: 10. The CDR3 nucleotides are TGTGCCAGCAGCCTCACCCGGGACAGGTACGGCTACACCTTC. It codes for CASSLTRDRYGYTF.

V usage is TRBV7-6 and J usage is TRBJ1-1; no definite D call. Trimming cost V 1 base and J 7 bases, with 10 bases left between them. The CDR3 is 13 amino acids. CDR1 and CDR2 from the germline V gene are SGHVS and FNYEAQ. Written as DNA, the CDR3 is TGTGCCAGCAGCTTAGGTCCGGGGAGTGAAGCTTTCTTT. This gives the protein CASSLGPGSEAFF.

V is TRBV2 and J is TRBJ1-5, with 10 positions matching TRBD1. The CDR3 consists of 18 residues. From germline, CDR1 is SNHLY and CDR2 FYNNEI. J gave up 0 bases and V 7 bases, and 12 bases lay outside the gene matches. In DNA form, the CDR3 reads TGTGCCAGCACTGGGGACAGGGGAAAAGGCTATAGCAATCAGCCCCAGCATTTT. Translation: CASTGDRGKGYSNQPQHF.

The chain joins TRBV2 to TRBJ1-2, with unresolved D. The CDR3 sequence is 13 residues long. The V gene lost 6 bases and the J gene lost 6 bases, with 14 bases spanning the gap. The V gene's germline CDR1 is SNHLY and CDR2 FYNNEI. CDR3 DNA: TGTGCCAGCAGCCGCCCGGTACTCCATGGCTACACCTTC. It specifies CASSRPVLHGYTF.

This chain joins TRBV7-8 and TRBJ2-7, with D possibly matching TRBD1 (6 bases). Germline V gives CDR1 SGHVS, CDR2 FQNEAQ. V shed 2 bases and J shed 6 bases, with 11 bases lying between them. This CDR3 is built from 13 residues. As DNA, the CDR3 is TGTGCCAGCAGCTTAATAGTAGGGGGCGAGCAGTACTTC. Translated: CASSLIVGGEQYF.

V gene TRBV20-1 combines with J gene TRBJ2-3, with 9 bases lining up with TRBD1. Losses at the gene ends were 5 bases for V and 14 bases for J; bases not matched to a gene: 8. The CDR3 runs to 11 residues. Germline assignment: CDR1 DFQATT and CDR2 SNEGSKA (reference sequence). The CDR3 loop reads CSAYGTGKLYF. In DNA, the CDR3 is TGCAGTGCTTACGGGACAGGGAAGTTGTATTTT.

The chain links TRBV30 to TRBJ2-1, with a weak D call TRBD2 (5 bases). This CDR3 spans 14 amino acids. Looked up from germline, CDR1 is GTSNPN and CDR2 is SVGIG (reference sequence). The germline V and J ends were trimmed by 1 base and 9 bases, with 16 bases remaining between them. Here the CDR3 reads CAWSAHKTGGEQFF. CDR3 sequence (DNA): TGTGCCTGGAGTGCCCATAAGACCGGAGGTGAGCAGTTCTTC.

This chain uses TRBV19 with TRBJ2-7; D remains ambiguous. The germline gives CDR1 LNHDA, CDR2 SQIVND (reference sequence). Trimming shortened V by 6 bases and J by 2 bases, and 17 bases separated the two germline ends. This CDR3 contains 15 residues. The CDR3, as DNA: TGTGCCAGTAGCGTTGTGTCCGGGTATCCCTACGAGCAGTACTTC. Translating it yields CASSVVSGYPYEQYF.

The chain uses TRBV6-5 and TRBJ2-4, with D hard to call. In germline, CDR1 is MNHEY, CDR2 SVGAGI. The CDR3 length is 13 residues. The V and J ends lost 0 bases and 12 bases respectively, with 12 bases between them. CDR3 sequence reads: CASSYSSYESQYF. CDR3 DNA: TGTGCCAGCAGTTACTCGTCGTATGAATCTCAGTACTTC.

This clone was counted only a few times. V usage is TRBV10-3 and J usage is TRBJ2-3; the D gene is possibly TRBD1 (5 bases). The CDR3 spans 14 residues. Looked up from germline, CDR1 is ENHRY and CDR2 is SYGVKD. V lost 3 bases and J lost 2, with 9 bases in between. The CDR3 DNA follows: TGTGCCATCAGTGATGACAGCCCCACAGATACGCAGTATTTT. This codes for CAISDDSPTDTQYF.

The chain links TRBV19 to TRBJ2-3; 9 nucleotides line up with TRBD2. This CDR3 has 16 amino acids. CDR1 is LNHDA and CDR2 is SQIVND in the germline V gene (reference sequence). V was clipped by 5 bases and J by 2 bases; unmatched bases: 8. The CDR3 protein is CASSPRASGNTDTQYF. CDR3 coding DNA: TGTGCCAGTAGTCCCCGGGCTAGCGGGAACACAGATACGCAGTATTTT. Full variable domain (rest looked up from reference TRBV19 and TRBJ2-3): DGGITQSPKYLFRKEGQNVTLSCEQNLNHDAMYWYRQDPGQGLRLIYYSQIVNDFQKGDIAEGYSVSREKKESFPLTVTSAQKNPTAFYLCASSPRASGNTDTQYFGPGTRLTVL.

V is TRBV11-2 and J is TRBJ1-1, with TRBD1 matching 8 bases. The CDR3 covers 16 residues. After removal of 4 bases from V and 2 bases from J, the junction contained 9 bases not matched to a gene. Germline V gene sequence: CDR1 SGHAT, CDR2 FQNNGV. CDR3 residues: CASSYPRGRVNTEAFF. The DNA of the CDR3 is TGTGCCAGCAGCTACCCCAGGGGGCGAGTTAACACTGAAGCTTTCTTT. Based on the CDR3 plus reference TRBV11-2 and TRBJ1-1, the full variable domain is EAGVAQSPRYKIIEKRQSVAFWCNPISGHATLYWYQQILGQGPKLLIQFQNNGVVDDSQLPKDRFSAERLKGVDSTLKIQPAKLEDSAVYLCASSYPRGRVNTEAFFGQGTRLTVV.

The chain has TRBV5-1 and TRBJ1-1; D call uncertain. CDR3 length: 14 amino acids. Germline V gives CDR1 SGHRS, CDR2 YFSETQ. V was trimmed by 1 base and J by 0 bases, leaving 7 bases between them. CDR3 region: CASSLQAMNTEAFF. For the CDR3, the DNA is TGCGCCAGCAGCTTGCAGGCTATGAACACTGAAGCTTTCTTT.

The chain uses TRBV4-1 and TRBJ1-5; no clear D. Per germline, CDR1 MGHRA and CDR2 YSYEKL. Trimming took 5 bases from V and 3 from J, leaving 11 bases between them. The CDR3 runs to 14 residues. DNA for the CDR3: TGCGCCAGCAGCGAAGCGGCTTTCAATCAGCCCCAGCATTTT. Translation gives CASSEAAFNQPQHF.

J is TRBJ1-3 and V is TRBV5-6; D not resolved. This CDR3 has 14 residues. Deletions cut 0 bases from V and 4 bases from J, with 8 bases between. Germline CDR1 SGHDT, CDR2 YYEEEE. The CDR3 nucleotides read TGTGCCAGCAGCTTGGGCCGGTCAGGAAACACCATATATTTT. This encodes CASSLGRSGNTIYF.

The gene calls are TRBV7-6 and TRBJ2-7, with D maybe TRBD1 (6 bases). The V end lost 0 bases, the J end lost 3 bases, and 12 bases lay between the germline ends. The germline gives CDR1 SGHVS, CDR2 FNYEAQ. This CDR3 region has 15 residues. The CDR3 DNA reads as TGTGCCAGCAGCTTAGCGGGGGCAGGACTCTACGAGCAGTACTTC. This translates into CASSLAGAGLYEQYF.

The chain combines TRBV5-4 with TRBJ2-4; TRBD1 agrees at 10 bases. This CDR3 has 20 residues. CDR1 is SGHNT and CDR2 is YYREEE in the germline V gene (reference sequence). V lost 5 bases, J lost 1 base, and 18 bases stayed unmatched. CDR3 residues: CASSSGQGTPSGLAKNIQYF. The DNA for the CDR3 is TGTGCCAGCAGTTCGGGACAGGGGACACCCAGCGGATTGGCCAAAAACATTCAGTACTTC.

Written as DNA, the CDR3 is TGTGCCTCCCTAAGGGGAGATACGCAGTATTTT. It codes for CASLRGDTQYF. The chain employs TRBV6-5 and TRBJ2-3; D is possibly TRBD1 (5 bases). CDR1 and CDR2 (germline): MNHEY, SVGAGI. This CDR3 is built from 11 residues. Trimming shortened V by 11 bases and J by 5 bases, and 11 bases separated the two germline ends.

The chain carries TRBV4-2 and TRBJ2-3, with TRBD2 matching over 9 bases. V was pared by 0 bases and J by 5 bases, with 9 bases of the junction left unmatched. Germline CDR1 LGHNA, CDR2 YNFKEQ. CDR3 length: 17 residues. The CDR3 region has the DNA TGTGCCAGCAGCCAAGATATCGGCGGGGGGGCGGGAGATACGCAGTATTTT. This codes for CASSQDIGGGAGDTQYF.

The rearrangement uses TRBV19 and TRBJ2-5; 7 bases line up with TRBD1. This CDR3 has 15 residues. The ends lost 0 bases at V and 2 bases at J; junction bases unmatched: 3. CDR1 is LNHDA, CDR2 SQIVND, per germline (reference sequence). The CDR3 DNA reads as TGTGCCAGTAGTATAGATAGGGACAGACAAGAGACCCAGTACTTC. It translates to CASSIDRDRQETQYF. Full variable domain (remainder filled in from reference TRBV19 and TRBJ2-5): DGGITQSPKYLFRKEGQNVTLSCEQNLNHDAMYWYRQDPGQGLRLIYYSQIVNDFQKGDIAEGYSVSREKKESFPLTVTSAQKNPTAFYLCASSIDRDRQETQYFGPGTRLLVL.

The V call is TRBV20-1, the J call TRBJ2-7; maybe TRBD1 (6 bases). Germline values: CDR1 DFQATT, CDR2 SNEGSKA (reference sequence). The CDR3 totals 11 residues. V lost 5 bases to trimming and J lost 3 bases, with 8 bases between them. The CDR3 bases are TGCAGTGCTCGGGACATCTACGAGCAGTACTTC. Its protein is CSARDIYEQYF.

The CDR3 sequence: CASSYTRGTEAFF. Here the CDR3 DNA reads TGTGCCAGCAGTTACACCAGGGGGACTGAAGCTTTCTTT. V and J are TRBV6-6 and TRBJ1-1; 7 bases align to TRBD1. This CDR3 region has 13 residues. V lost 2 bases, J lost 5 bases, and 2 bases stayed unmatched. Germline V gives CDR1 MNHNY, CDR2 SVGAGI (reference sequence).

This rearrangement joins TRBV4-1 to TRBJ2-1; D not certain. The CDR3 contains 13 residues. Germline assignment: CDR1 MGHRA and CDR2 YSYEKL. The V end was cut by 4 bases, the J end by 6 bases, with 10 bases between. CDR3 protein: CASSPRRGNEQFF. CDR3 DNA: TGCGCCAGCAGCCCCCGCCGAGGCAATGAGCAGTTCTTC.